This T cell receptor (beta chain) was obtained from a study of identical twins. About this clonotype: Its antigen is undetermined.

V was trimmed by 2 bases and J by 4 bases, leaving 12 bases between them. CDR3 length equals 14 residues. TCRdb recomputed calls from the 5' RACE reads with MiXCR, one row per CDR3 protein. The table shows hundreds of thousands of distinct CDR3 sequences, with roughly 18% occurring only once. Overall study findings and caveats: Clonotypes of the beta chain that were abundant in cord blood carried fewer insertions (memory repertoires showed none).

These same records also appear under a second study, on T cells expressing NK-cell markers. That study adds: What restricted sorting to alpha-beta TCR T cells in several experiments was an anti-gamma-delta TCR antibody. For a handful of donors, these clonotypes were likewise the leading ones in the CD3+CD56-NKG2C+ fraction. The study left the HCMV specificity of expanded NKG2C+ T cell clones unresolved.

This TCR came from a woman aged 18-29 years in good health. Sequencing was carried out using PBMCs. V is TRBV12-3 or TRBV12-4 and J is TRBJ2-7; either TRBD1 or TRBD2 may supply D (6 bases each). Here the CDR3 DNA reads TGTGCCAGCAGTTTATGGGGGGCGGTTTACGAGCAGTACTTC. Its protein is CASSLWGAVYEQYF.